The 24 T cell receptor beta chains below were found in one sample sequenced in a study of blood T cell repertoires in COVID-19. The repertoire was sequenced with immunoSEQ multiplex PCR; TCRdb's copy has only in-frame clones and lacks some. Here the sample spans a few hundred thousand clones, 88% being singletons. The specimen was PBMCs or T cells enriched from blood (not recorded which). The receptor source for this set is a woman aged 60 to 75 in a cohort exposed to, infected with or recovered from COVID-19 (not recorded which).

The rearrangement uses TRBV9 and TRBJ2-1, with no clear D. The CDR3 has 12 amino acids. The V gene's germline CDR1 is SGDLS and CDR2 YYNGEE. Trimming took 0 bases from V and 7 from J, leaving 5 bases between them. CDR3 amino acids: CASSVDFNEQFF. The CDR3 bases are TGTGCCAGCAGCGTAGACTTTAATGAGCAGTTCTTC.

J is TRBJ2-1 and V is TRBV9; 7 bases agree with TRBD1. The CDR3 sequence is 15 residues long. J lost 3 bases, V lost 4 bases, and 7 bases had no gene match. Germline V CDR1 and CDR2: SGDLS, YYNGEE. The chain's CDR3 is CASSPGGSGYNEQFF. DNA of the CDR3: TGTGCCAGCAGCCCAGGGGGTTCGGGCTACAATGAGCAGTTCTTC.

The rearrangement links TRBV7-9 to TRBJ1-2; D is uncertain. V lost 2 bases, J lost 1 base, and 17 bases lay in between. The CDR3 has 17 amino acids. Germline-derived CDR1 and CDR2 are SEHNR and FQNEAQ (reference sequence). The CDR3 nucleotides are TGTGCCAGCAGCTTAATAGGGAGGACCGGGAGTAACTATGGCTACACCTTC. Amino acid sequence: CASSLIGRTGSNYGYTF.

J is TRBJ2-2 and V is TRBV27, with a weak D call TRBD1 (5 bases). The CDR3 loop spans 16 amino acids. Germline values: CDR1 MNHEY, CDR2 SMNVEV (reference sequence). Trimming left V 6 bases short and J 4 bases short, with 18 bases between. The DNA for the CDR3 is TGTGCCAGCAGACCCTCACCCGACAGATCCACCGGGGAGCTGTTTTTT. It translates to CASRPSPDRSTGELFF.

V usage is TRBV4-2 and J usage is TRBJ1-1; tentative D call: TRBD1 (5 bases). The germline CDR1 and CDR2 sequences are LGHNA and YNFKEQ. The CDR3 spans 14 residues. V was trimmed by 4 bases and J by 4 bases, leaving 13 bases between them. CDR3 sequence reads: CASSLEGGATEAFF. DNA of the CDR3: TGTGCCAGCAGCCTGGAGGGAGGGGCCACTGAAGCTTTCTTT.

The rearrangement joins TRBV10-3 to TRBJ1-4; 7 bases are shared with TRBD1. The ends lost 0 bases at V and 8 bases at J; junction bases unmatched: 6. Germline CDR1 is ENHRY and CDR2 is SYGVKD. The CDR3 consists of 15 residues. The CDR3 here is CAISESRRGQEKLFF. DNA for the CDR3: TGTGCCATCAGTGAGTCGAGGCGGGGACAGGAAAAACTGTTTTTT.

In its sample, this clone was seen a few times. The chain combines TRBV14 with TRBJ1-2; TRBD1 is a possible D gene (5 bases). This CDR3 is 13 amino acids long. Trimming removed 5 bases at V and 4 bases at J, with 11 bases between. Germline assignment: CDR1 SGHDN and CDR2 FVKESK. The CDR3 region is CASSGTRLYGYTF. The CDR3 bases are TGTGCCAGCAGCGGGACTAGACTCTATGGCTACACCTTC.

The chain couples TRBV7-3 to TRBJ2-6; D might be TRBD1 (5 bases). Germline V gives CDR1 SGHTA, CDR2 FQGTGA. Trimming shortened V by 5 bases and J by 1 base, and 9 bases separated the two germline ends. This CDR3 has 15 amino acids. CDR3 in DNA: TGTGCCAGCAGCGGGGCAGGGTCTGGGGCCAACGTCCTGACTTTC. Protein product: CASSGAGSGANVLTF.

The V call is TRBV29-1, the J call TRBJ2-3, with a tentative D call TRBD1 (6 bases). The ends were cut back, 6 bases at V and 1 base at J, with 20 bases in the middle. Germline CDR1 reads SQVTM; CDR2 reads ANQGSEA. CDR3 length: 16 residues. For the CDR3, the DNA is TGCAGCGTCACCCATATACAGGGTCGGGGCACAGATACGCAGTATTTT. This sequence encodes CSVTHIQGRGTDTQYF.

This chain uses TRBV19 with TRBJ1-1; perhaps TRBD1 as D (6 bases). This CDR3 spans 13 amino acids. Trimming cost V 5 bases and J 3 bases, with 10 bases left between them. Looked up from germline, CDR1 is LNHDA and CDR2 is SQIVND (reference sequence). The CDR3 sequence: CASSVQGYTEAFF. The DNA of the CDR3 is TGTGCCAGTAGTGTACAGGGATACACTGAAGCTTTCTTT.

This clone appeared a few times. The genes are TRBV28 and TRBJ1-4; TRBD1 might be the D (6 bases). V was clipped by 7 bases and J by 8 bases, with 14 bases between them. The CDR3 extends over 13 amino acids. The V gene's germline CDR1 is MDHEN and CDR2 SYDVKM. CDR3 in amino acids: CASTGGRGEKLFF. DNA of the CDR3: TGTGCCAGCACCGGGGGGCGAGGGGAAAAACTGTTTTTT.

This chain connects TRBV7-9 to TRBJ2-5; 11 bases match TRBD2. Unmatched junction bases numbered 10, after V lost 3 bases and J lost 1 base. Germline loops: CDR1 SEHNR, CDR2 FQNEAQ (reference sequence). This CDR3 contains 18 residues. This CDR3 reads CASSFNLAGGVGQETQYF. In DNA, the CDR3 is TGTGCCAGCAGCTTTAATCTAGCGGGAGGCGTTGGCCAAGAGACCCAGTACTTC.

The chain joins TRBV18 to TRBJ2-7; 8 nucleotides line up with TRBD1. This CDR3 has 13 amino acids. The V gene end was trimmed by 4 bases and the J gene end by 6 bases; junction bases not matched to a gene: 5. Per germline, CDR1 KGHSH and CDR2 LQKENI. As DNA, the CDR3 is TGTGCCAGCTCACAAGGGACAGGCGCCGAGCAGTACTTC. It encodes CASSQGTGAEQYF. Full variable domain (missing parts from reference TRBV18 and TRBJ2-7): NAGVMQNPRHLVRRRGQEARLRCSPMKGHSHVYWYRQLPEEGLKFMVYLQKENIIDESGMPKERFSAEFPKEGPSILRIQQVVRGDSAAYFCASSQGTGAEQYFGPGTRLTVT.

V is TRBV2 and J is TRBJ1-1; D is ambiguous. Per the germline V gene, CDR1 is SNHLY and CDR2 is FYNNEI. Deletions cut 7 bases from V and 1 base from J, with 13 bases between. The CDR3 covers 14 residues. CDR3 coding DNA: TGTGCCAGCATCGCTCGGTTTCAGAACACTGAAGCTTTCTTT. This translates into CASIARFQNTEAFF.

The chain carries TRBV6-5 and TRBJ1-2, with D unclear. Germline V lookup: CDR1 MNHEY, CDR2 SVGAGI. The CDR3 sequence is 14 residues long. The V gene lost 4 bases and the J gene lost 3 bases, with 12 bases spanning the gap. Written as DNA, the CDR3 is TGTGCCAGCAGTTCGACCGGGTCATACTATGGCTACACCTTC. This translates into CASSSTGSYYGYTF.

V usage is TRBV27 and J usage is TRBJ1-2; TRBD1 is a possible D gene (6 bases). CDR1 is MNHEY and CDR2 is SMNVEV in the germline V gene (reference sequence). V shed 2 bases and J shed 4 bases, with 17 bases lying between them. The CDR3 is 16 amino acids. As DNA, the CDR3 is TGTGCCAGCAGTTTAGGCCGGGACACCTTAGGCTATGGCTACACCTTC. Translated: CASSLGRDTLGYGYTF.

The V call is TRBV7-2, the J call TRBJ2-7; 9 positions match TRBD1. There are 14 residues in the CDR3. Germline-derived CDR1 and CDR2 are SGHTA and FQGNSA. Trimming took 0 bases from V and 3 from J; bases not matched to a gene: 0. The CDR3 bases are TGTGCCAGCAGCTTAGCGGGACAGGGCTACGAGCAGTACTTC. As protein: CASSLAGQGYEQYF.

A few counts support this clone. V gene TRBV7-9 combines with J gene TRBJ1-2, with TRBD1 matching 7 bases. CDR1 and CDR2 from the germline V gene are SEHNR and FQNEAQ (reference sequence). Trimming cost V 1 base and J 6 bases; bases outside gene matches: 2. The CDR3 loop spans 13 amino acids. CDR3 in DNA: TGTGCCAGCAGCTTAGAGGGGGCGCATGGCTACACCTTC. Translated, it gives CASSLEGAHGYTF.

The chain combines TRBV5-1 with TRBJ2-7, with D hard to call. Germline CDR1 SGHRS, CDR2 YFSETQ. V was shortened by 0 bases and J by 0 bases, with 13 bases between the two germline ends. The length of the CDR3 is 16 residues. CDR3 sequence: CASSLGQQTFSYEQYF. The CDR3 DNA sequence: TGCGCCAGCAGCTTGGGACAACAGACGTTCTCCTACGAGCAGTACTTC.

The chain combines TRBV18 with TRBJ2-6; tentative D call: TRBD1 (5 bases). CDR3 length: 15 residues. Germline V lookup: CDR1 KGHSH, CDR2 LQKENI. Trimming shortened V by 4 bases and J by 0 bases, and 7 bases separated the two germline ends. The CDR3 nucleotides read TGTGCCAGCTCACAGGACAACTCTGGGGCCAACGTCCTGACTTTC. This encodes CASSQDNSGANVLTF.

In regard to this clone: The same CDR3 also results from other DNA sequences found in this sample. The chain combines TRBV11-3 with TRBJ2-7; 13 bases line up with TRBD2. Germline V lookup: CDR1 SGHNT, CDR2 YENEEA. J was trimmed by 2 bases and V by 3 bases; bases with no gene match: 1. There are 15 residues in the CDR3. This CDR3 reads CASSLGLAGTYEQYF. Here the CDR3 DNA reads TGTGCCAGCAGCTTGGGACTAGCGGGGACCTACGAGCAGTACTTC.

The chain employs TRBV11-3 and TRBJ2-3; 13 nucleotides line up with TRBD2. Per germline, CDR1 SGHNT and CDR2 YENEEA. J lost 8 bases, V lost 0 bases, and 5 bases had no gene match. The CDR3 covers 16 residues. CDR3 nucleotides: TGTGCCAGCAGCTTAGAACTAGCGGGAGGGCCCCGTACGCAGTATTTT. Its translation is CASSLELAGGPRTQYF.

The chain links TRBV19 to TRBJ1-5, with D possibly matching TRBD1 (5 bases). CDR1 is LNHDA and CDR2 is SQIVND in the germline V gene (reference sequence). CDR3 length: 13 residues. V was pared by 6 bases and J by 6 bases, with 12 bases between. The CDR3 sequence is CASRQGGGQPQHF. As DNA, the CDR3 is TGTGCCAGTAGGCAGGGCGGGGGTCAGCCCCAGCATTTT.

In regard to this clone: One end of the junction is discordant with germline, which a read error may explain. The chain employs TRBV7-7 and TRBJ2-5, with 11 positions matching TRBD1. Germline V gene sequence: CDR1 SSHAT, CDR2 FNYEAQ (reference sequence). The CDR3 extends over 16 amino acids. For the CDR3, the DNA is TGTGCTAGCAGCTTATCAACCCGGGACAGGGGGGAGACCCAGTACTTC. Amino acid sequence: CASSLSTRDRGETQYF.